The clone carrying this TCR beta chain was counted at least ten times. Its cognate antigen is unknown. Regions amplified from RNA transcripts were the TCR beta CDR3 regions. The HTBI primer set was used in a first-round RT-PCR of the TCR CDR3. TCRdb reanalysed the multiplex PCR reads using MiXCR and keeps one entry per CDR3 protein. The table records approximately 510,000 distinct CDR3 sequences, 35% to 50% of them present only once. The data originate from a study of T cells in Graves' hyperthyroidism and ophthalmopathy. General study points: Clonotypes that were expanded in thyroid above 0.001 mostly appeared in blood too. The model foresaw ophthalmopathy a median around seven months prior to onset.

Exclusion of a patient resulted from uncontrolled infection, other autoimmune disease, pregnancy or lactation. Each diagnosis was grounded in clinical symptoms, serum thyroxine and TRAb, thyroid ultrasound, and orbital computed tomography. CDR3 length equals 13 residues. Germline V gene data show CDR1 as ENHRY and CDR2 as SYGVKD. Trimming cost V 2 bases and J 7 bases, with 9 bases left between them. The source of this sequence is an adult woman with Graves' disease, either hyperthyroidism or ophthalmopathy (not recorded which). What was sequenced was peripheral blood or thyroid tissue (not recorded which). This sequence joins TRBV10-3 and TRBJ1-5; D is undetermined. The CDR3 sequence is CAISEQVGQPQHF. CDR3 DNA: TGTGCCATCAGTGAGCAGGTAGGCCAGCCCCAGCATTTT.